Included here is one T cell receptor beta chain sequence, with context. Measured with immunoSEQ multiplex PCR; TCRdb has only the in-frame clones, and not every one. This table has around 250,000 clones, roughly 85% appearing once. The data are from a study of blood T cell repertoires in COVID-19. V gave up 5 bases and J gave up 6 bases, with 20 bases separating them. This CDR3 spans 16 amino acids. CDR1 and CDR2 from the germline V gene are LGHDT and YNNKEL (reference sequence). This sequence was found in a man aged 45 to 65 with active or convalescent COVID-19. The chain recombines TRBV3-1 (or the pseudogene TRBV3-2) with TRBJ2-1; tentative D call: TRBD2 (7 bases). Sequenced material: peripheral blood. CDR3 sequence reads: CASSSGGVPGGNEQFF. In DNA, the CDR3 is TGTGCCAGCAGCTCCGGGGGCGTCCCGGGAGGCAATGAGCAGTTCTTC.